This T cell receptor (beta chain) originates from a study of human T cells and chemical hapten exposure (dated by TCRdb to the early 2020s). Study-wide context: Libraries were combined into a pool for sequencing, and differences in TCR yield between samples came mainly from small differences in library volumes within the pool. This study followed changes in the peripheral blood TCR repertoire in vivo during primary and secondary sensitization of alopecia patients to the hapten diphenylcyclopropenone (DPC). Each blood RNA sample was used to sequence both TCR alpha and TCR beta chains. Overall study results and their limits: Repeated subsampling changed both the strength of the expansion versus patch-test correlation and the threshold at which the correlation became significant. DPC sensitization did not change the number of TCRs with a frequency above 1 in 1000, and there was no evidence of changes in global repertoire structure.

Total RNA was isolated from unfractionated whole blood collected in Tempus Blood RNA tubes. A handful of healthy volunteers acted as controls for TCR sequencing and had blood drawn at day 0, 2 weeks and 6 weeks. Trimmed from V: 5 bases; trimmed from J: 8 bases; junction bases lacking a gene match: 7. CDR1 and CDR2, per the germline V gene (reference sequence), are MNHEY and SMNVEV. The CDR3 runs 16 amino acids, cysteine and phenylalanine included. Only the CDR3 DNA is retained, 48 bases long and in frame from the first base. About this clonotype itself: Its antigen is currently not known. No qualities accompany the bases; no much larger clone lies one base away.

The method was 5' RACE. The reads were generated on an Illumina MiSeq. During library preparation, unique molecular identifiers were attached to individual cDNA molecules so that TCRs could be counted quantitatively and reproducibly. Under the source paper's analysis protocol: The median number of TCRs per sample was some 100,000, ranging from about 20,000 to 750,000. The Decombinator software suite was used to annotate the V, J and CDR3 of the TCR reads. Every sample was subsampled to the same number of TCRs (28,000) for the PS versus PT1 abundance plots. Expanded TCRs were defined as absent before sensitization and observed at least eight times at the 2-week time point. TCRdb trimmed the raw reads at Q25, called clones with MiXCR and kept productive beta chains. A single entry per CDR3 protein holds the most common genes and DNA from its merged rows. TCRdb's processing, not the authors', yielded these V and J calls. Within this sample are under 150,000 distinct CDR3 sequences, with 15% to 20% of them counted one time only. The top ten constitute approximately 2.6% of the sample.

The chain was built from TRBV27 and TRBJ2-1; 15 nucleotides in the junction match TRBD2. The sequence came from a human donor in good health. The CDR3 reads CASSQAGTSGRYEQFF. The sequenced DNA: TGTGCCAGCAGTCAGGCCGGGACTAGCGGGAGGTATGAGCAGTTCTTC.